This TCR beta chain was recorded in a study of regulatory T cells in long-lasting Graves disease. Time point given: newly diagnosed GD, antithyroid drugs for less than 3 months. Construction of the TCR library relied on RNA isolated from PBMCs. V was clipped by 6 bases and J by 0 bases, with 12 bases between them. Germline CDR1 and CDR2: SGHTA and FQGNSA. CDR3 size: 15 residues. Note on this clonotype: This is likely an artifact of a read error, given a far larger clone one base away.

Assembly of TCR beta libraries relied on iRepertoire HTBI primers together with Arm-PCR of CDR3 regions. Via MiXCR, TCRdb re-called the multiplex PCR reads, giving one row per CDR3 protein. The sample yields approximately 400,000 distinct CDR3 sequences, more than 12% seen once. Separately, the same data were catalogued under a study of T cells in Graves' hyperthyroidism and ophthalmopathy. From that report: HTBI primers were used for first-round RT-PCR of the TCR CDR3.

The sample here was peripheral blood mononuclear cells (PBMCs), taken at new diagnosis, from a patient treated with antithyroid drugs. The J gene is TRBJ2-1, the V gene TRBV7-2; D is unclear. The origin of this receptor is a woman aged 30 to 39 with Graves disease. CDR3 nucleotide sequence: TGTGCCAGCAGGTATGACGGTAGCTCCTACAATGAGCAGTTCTTC. This sequence encodes CASRYDGSSYNEQFF.